The 24 T cell receptor beta chains below were found in one sample sequenced in a study of blood T cell repertoires in COVID-19. Only in-frame clones appear in the TCRdb table, and some are missing; sequencing was by immunoSEQ multiplex PCR. The profile shows approximately 260,000 clones, around 90% of them singletons. Sequencing was done on a sample of PBMCs or T cells enriched from blood (not recorded which). Source of these receptors: a woman aged 25-40 years with acute COVID-19.

The CDR3 here is CASSSDRVIPQFITDTQYF. The CDR3, as DNA: TGTGCCAGCAGTTCGGACAGAGTGATACCGCAATTTATCACAGATACGCAGTATTTT. The chain joins TRBV7-9 to TRBJ2-3, with D perhaps matching TRBD1 (6 bases). CDR3 size: 19 residues. V shed 6 bases and J shed 2 bases, with 27 bases lying between them. CDR1 is SEHNR and CDR2 is FQNEAQ in the germline V gene (reference sequence).

This clone was detected once. This chain connects TRBV3-1 (or the pseudogene TRBV3-2) to TRBJ2-3, with 9 bases aligning to TRBD2. The germline V gene encodes CDR1 LGHDT and CDR2 YNNKEL (reference sequence). Trimming cost V 1 base and J 1 base; bases outside gene matches: 6. This CDR3 has 17 residues. The chain's CDR3 is CASSQVAGGPGTDTQYF. CDR3 coding DNA: TGTGCCAGCAGCCAAGTCGCGGGGGGGCCTGGCACAGATACGCAGTATTTT.

CDR3 nucleotide sequence: TGTGCCAGCAGTTTACTTCTACAGGGGGTCTCCTACGAGCAGTACTTC. Encoded protein: CASSLLLQGVSYEQYF. V and J are TRBV27 and TRBJ2-7; TRBD1 aligns across 8 bases. Germline CDR1 MNHEY, CDR2 SMNVEV (reference sequence). Unmatched junction bases numbered 6, after V lost 2 bases and J lost 0 bases. The CDR3 covers 16 residues.

J is TRBJ2-2 and V is TRBV9; D is possibly TRBD2 (7 bases). Looked up from germline, CDR1 is SGDLS and CDR2 is YYNGEE. Trimming removed 1 base from V and 4 bases from J, with 14 bases in between. The CDR3 consists of 16 residues. CDR3 sequence: CASSVNWGGPTGELFF. The CDR3 bases are TGTGCCAGCAGCGTAAATTGGGGGGGGCCCACCGGGGAGCTGTTTTTT.

The V gene is TRBV6-2 or TRBV6-3, the J gene TRBJ2-2, with D possibly TRBD2 on 5 matching bases. Trimming removed 6 bases from V and 8 bases from J, with 16 bases in between. The germline V gene has CDR1 MNHEY and CDR2 SVGEGT. This CDR3 region has 14 residues. CDR3: CASSSGLSGGELFF. The CDR3 nucleotides read TGTGCCAGCAGCTCGGGGTTGTCCGGAGGGGAGCTGTTTTTT.

This clone was detected only once. V and J are TRBV10-3 and TRBJ2-3; 9 bases are a match to TRBD2. The CDR3 is 16 amino acids. Germline CDR1 and CDR2: ENHRY and SYGVKD. Trimming removed 7 bases from V and 1 base from J; junction bases left unmatched: 9. The CDR3 DNA reads as TGTGCCATCAACGGCGGGGGGGCCGATCGCACAGATACGCAGTATTTT. This sequence encodes CAINGGGADRTDTQYF.

The chain carries TRBV28 and TRBJ2-5, with a possible D match to TRBD1 (7 bases). The CDR3 spans 15 residues. V was shortened by 5 bases and J by 5 bases, with 18 bases between the two germline ends. Germline CDR1 and CDR2: MDHEN and SYDVKM. The CDR3 loop reads CASSEQGGGLETQYF. The CDR3 DNA follows: TGTGCCAGCAGTGAGCAGGGGGGAGGCCTGGAGACCCAGTACTTC. Looking up the rest from reference TRBV28 and TRBJ2-5 gives the full variable domain: DVKVTQSSRYLVKRTGEKVFLECVQDMDHENMFWYRQDPGLGLRLIYFSYDVKMKEKGDIPEGYSVSREKKERFSLILESASTNQTSMYLCASSEQGGGLETQYFGPGTRLLVL.

This clone came up a few times. This rearrangement joins TRBV27 to TRBJ1-5; the D gene is possibly TRBD1 (5 bases). The CDR3 consists of 16 residues. The V gene lost 4 bases and the J gene lost 9 bases, with 22 bases spanning the gap. Germline V gene lookup returns CDR1 MNHEY and CDR2 SMNVEV (reference sequence). The CDR3 DNA reads as TGTGCCAGCAGTTCTTCTTTCGGGACGGGGGAACGGCCCCAGCATTTT. Protein product: CASSSSFGTGERPQHF.

The genes are TRBV28 and TRBJ1-2; the D is unclear. Germline V gene sequence: CDR1 MDHEN, CDR2 SYDVKM. The germline V and J ends were trimmed by 3 bases and 2 bases, with 4 bases remaining between them. The CDR3 consists of 12 residues. In nucleotides, the CDR3 is TGTGCCAGCAGTTTCGGGAACTATGGCTACACCTTC. Translated, it gives CASSFGNYGYTF.

DNA for the CDR3: TGTGCCAGCAGTTACGACAGGATTCGGACACCCCTCCACTTT. Residues: CASSYDRIRTPLHF. The chain couples TRBV6-6 to TRBJ1-6; maybe TRBD1 (6 bases). With 2 bases removed from V and 11 bases from J, the gap between germline ends came to 13 bases. This CDR3 is 14 amino acids long. CDR1 and CDR2 from the germline V gene are MNHNY and SVGAGI (reference sequence).

The chain has TRBV9 and TRBJ2-7, with D perhaps TRBD2 (7 bases). Trimming took 5 bases from V and 4 from J, leaving 19 bases between them. Germline lookup yields CDR1 SGDLS and CDR2 YYNGEE. This CDR3 has 15 residues. The CDR3 coding sequence is TGTGCCAGCAGTTACGGGGGAGGGGGTGTTTACGAGCAGTACTTC. This sequence encodes CASSYGGGGVYEQYF.

The chain couples TRBV14 to TRBJ1-2; D not certain. Per germline, CDR1 SGHDN and CDR2 FVKESK. The CDR3 runs to 14 residues. Trimming pared 0 bases from V and 7 bases from J, leaving 12 bases between. The CDR3 bases are TGTGCCAGCAGCCAAGATAAAAGAGTTAGTGGCTACACCTTC. It codes for CASSQDKRVSGYTF.

The CDR3 protein is CASSLLTGANEQYF. The DNA of the CDR3 is TGTGCCAGCAGCTTACTCACAGGGGCGAACGAGCAGTACTTC. This chain connects TRBV7-9 to TRBJ2-7; 7 bases fit TRBD1. Trimming took 2 bases from V and 5 from J; bases not matched to a gene: 6. Germline V gives CDR1 SEHNR, CDR2 FQNEAQ (reference sequence). The CDR3 is 14 amino acids.

V gene TRBV3-1 (or the pseudogene TRBV3-2) combines with J gene TRBJ2-1, with 9 positions matching TRBD2. This CDR3 has 16 amino acids. The ends lost 1 base at V and 5 bases at J; junction bases unmatched: 6. Germline CDR1 reads LGHDT; CDR2 reads YNNKEL (reference sequence). The DNA for the CDR3 is TGTGCCAGCAGCCAAGGACGCGGGGGGGCTAACAATGAGCAGTTCTTC. It codes for CASSQGRGGANNEQFF.

V usage is TRBV3-1 (or the pseudogene TRBV3-2) and J usage is TRBJ1-2; D is unclear. V was trimmed by 3 bases and J by 0 bases, leaving 14 bases between them. Per the germline V gene, CDR1 is LGHDT and CDR2 is YNNKEL (reference sequence). This CDR3 has 16 amino acids. The CDR3 sequence is CASSHHLKTANYGYTF. Written as DNA, the CDR3 is TGTGCCAGCAGCCATCACCTAAAAACAGCTAACTATGGCTACACCTTC.

This sequence joins TRBV30 and TRBJ1-3, with TRBD1 matching over 9 bases. From germline, CDR1 is GTSNPN and CDR2 SVGIG (reference sequence). There are 15 residues in the CDR3. J gave up 0 bases and V 2 bases, and 2 bases lay outside the gene matches. The CDR3 DNA follows: TGTGCCTGGAGTCGACAGGGGGTCTCTGGAAACACCATATATTTT. This codes for CAWSRQGVSGNTIYF.

On this clone: Additional DNA sequences in this sample encode the identical CDR3. The chain carries TRBV12-3 or TRBV12-4 and TRBJ1-1; D not certain. Trimming removed 3 bases from V and 2 bases from J, with 7 bases in between. The CDR3 covers 13 residues. The CDR3 sequence: CASSLGPNTEAFF. CDR3 bases: TGTGCCAGCAGTTTGGGCCCTAACACTGAAGCTTTCTTT.

The CDR3 loop reads CGTTGVGYGYTF. Here the CDR3 DNA reads TGCGGTACGACAGGGGTGGGCTATGGCTACACCTTC. The V call is TRBV29-1, the J call TRBJ1-2; 8 nucleotides line up with TRBD1. CDR1 SQVTM and CDR2 ANQGSEA come from the germline V gene. The length of the CDR3 is 12 residues.

The chain carries TRBV7-6 and TRBJ2-1, with D maybe TRBD2 (6 bases). CDR1 SGHVS and CDR2 FNYEAQ come from the germline V gene. This CDR3 spans 16 amino acids. Trimming removed 2 bases at V and 5 bases at J, with 16 bases between. For the CDR3, the DNA is TGTGCCAGCAGCTTAAGGGTGAGGGACTTCAACAATGAGCAGTTCTTC. It is translated as CASSLRVRDFNNEQFF.

The chain links TRBV5-8 to TRBJ1-4; maybe TRBD1 (5 bases). CDR1 is SGHTS, CDR2 YDEGEE, per germline. This CDR3 region has 12 residues. The V end lost 1 base, the J end lost 11 bases, and 9 bases lay between the germline ends. This chain's CDR3 is CASSLRGAKLFF. CDR3 in DNA: TGTGCCAGCAGCTTGAGGGGCGCGAAACTGTTTTTT.

This clone was observed a few times. The rearrangement joins TRBV14 to TRBJ1-2; tentative D call: TRBD1 (6 bases). CDR3 length: 14 residues. Germline-derived CDR1 and CDR2 are SGHDN and FVKESK. V was clipped by 1 base and J by 8 bases, with 14 bases between them. The CDR3 DNA is TGTGCCAGCAGCCAAGTGGAAGGGGGTAGAGGCTACACCTTC. Amino acid sequence: CASSQVEGGRGYTF.

This chain joins TRBV20-1 and TRBJ1-5; the match to TRBD1 covers 10 bases. The germline CDR1 and CDR2 sequences are DFQATT and SNEGSKA (reference sequence). This CDR3 is built from 15 residues. V dropped 3 bases and J dropped 7; count of bases not matched to a gene: 9. The CDR3: CSASIPDRGGQPQHF. CDR3 nucleotides: TGCAGTGCTAGTATTCCGGACAGGGGGGGACAGCCCCAGCATTTT.

V is TRBV6-5 and J is TRBJ2-4; 13 nucleotides agree with TRBD2. Losses at the gene ends were 7 bases for V and 10 bases for J; bases not matched to a gene: 4. CDR3 length: 13 amino acids. Germline CDR1 is MNHEY and CDR2 is SVGAGI. This chain's CDR3 is CASKLAGGRIQYF. CDR3 sequence (DNA): TGTGCCAGCAAACTAGCGGGGGGGCGTATTCAGTACTTC.

Concerning this clone: At one end, the junction sequence differs from germline, possibly due to a read error. The chain uses TRBV7-7 and TRBJ2-3, with D unclear. The CDR3 totals 15 residues. Per germline, CDR1 SSHAT and CDR2 FNYEAQ (reference sequence). Here the CDR3 DNA reads TGTGCTAGCAGCTTGATGCATACTAGCACAGATACGCAGTATTTT. It translates to CASSLMHTSTDTQYF.